This note documents a single T cell receptor (beta chain) sequence. These data belong to a study of blood T cell repertoires in COVID-19. Across the study: Spain, Italy and the United States supplied samples that represented acute and convalescent COVID-19. PBMCs, B-cell-depleted T cells, or T cells were the source of the cDNA or gDNA that made up the material.

Under the authors' procedure: It was from reference gene primer amplification that nucleated cell counts were estimated. Some clones are missing from TCRdb's copy, which holds only in-frame ones; the method was immunoSEQ multiplex PCR. The DNA was the basis for D and trimming; V, J and clone size are from that table. This table holds approximately 130,000 clones, 69% found once. The CDR3 has 14 residues. Germline assignment: CDR1 MDHEN and CDR2 SYDVKM. V lost 7 bases, J lost 3 bases, and 13 bases lay in between. The sequencing input was peripheral blood. This TCR derives from a woman aged 70-85 years with acute or convalescent COVID-19. The rearrangement joins TRBV28 to TRBJ1-5; perhaps TRBD1 as D (6 bases). The CDR3 spells CASKRTELNQPQHF. CDR3 DNA: TGTGCCAGCAAAAGGACAGAACTCAATCAGCCCCAGCATTTT.